The rows below give T cell receptor beta chains drawn from one sample of a study of Graves' ophthalmopathy and Graves' hyperthyroidism. TCRdb itself ran the multiplex PCR reads through MiXCR, one entry per CDR3 protein. This sample yields about 590,000 distinct CDR3 sequences, of which about 40% are seen a single time; about 4.2% belongs to the top ten. Material for sequencing was peripheral blood or thyroid tissue (not recorded which). The receptors come from an adult man with Graves' hyperthyroidism. The CDR3 runs from the conserved cysteine through the conserved F or W. D genes are given only for firm matches. Some rows mark clone size as missing; the rest say once, few, many or name a class of expanded clone.

d_gene,j_gene,abundance,v_gene,CDR3aa,CDR3nt
.,TRBJ2-7,many,TRBV6-5,CASSFDRFSYEQYF,TGTGCCAGCAGTTTCGACCGTTTCTCCTACGAGCAGTACTTC
.,TRBJ1-1,many,TRBV6-1,CASSEYKDTEAFF,TGTGCCAGCAGTGAATACAAAGACACTGAAGCTTTCTTT
TRBD1,TRBJ1-1,.,TRBV25-1,CASSPKGQGGTEAFF,TGTGCCAGCTCACCTAAGGGACAGGGTGGGACTGAAGCTTTCTTT
.,TRBJ1-5,many,TRBV12-3/TRBV12-4,CASSLGRRSNQPQHF,TGTGCCAGCAGTTTGGGCAGGCGTAGCAATCAGCCCCAGCATTTT
.,TRBJ1-5,many,TRBV12-3/TRBV12-4,CASSPTAQPQHF,TGTGCCAGCAGTCCGACAGCCCAGCCCCAGCATTTT
.,TRBJ2-2,.,TRBV12-3/TRBV12-4,CASSFSAGRVNGELFF,TGTGCCAGCAGTTTCTCAGCGGGCAGGGTGAATGGGGAGCTGTTTTTT
.,TRBJ1-5,many,TRBV20-1,CSASRRQGKRPQHF,TGCAGTGCTAGTCGTCGGCAGGGGAAGCGGCCCCAGCATTTT
TRBD1,TRBJ2-3,.,TRBV5-1,CASSWTGNTDTQYF,TGCGCCAGCAGCTGGACAGGAAACACAGATACGCAGTATTTT
TRBD2,TRBJ2-5,.,TRBV29-1,CSLDGGASETQYF,TGCAGCTTAGACGGGGGGGCTTCGGAGACCCAGTACTTC
.,TRBJ1-6,many,TRBV2,CASNGQYNSPLHF,TGTGCCAGCAACGGACAATATAATTCACCCCTCCACTTT
TRBD1,TRBJ1-1,many,TRBV19,CASSTSTGGASEAFF,TGTGCCAGTAGCACATCGACAGGGGGCGCGTCTGAAGCTTTCTTT
TRBD2,TRBJ2-7,.,TRBV7-2,CASSPSLAGGTVNSYEQYF,TGTGCCAGCTCACCAAGCTTAGCGGGGGGTACTGTTAACTCCTACGAGCAGTACTTC
TRBD1,TRBJ1-2,.,TRBV5-4,CASSLGQGSATYGYTF,TGTGCCAGCAGCTTGGGACAGGGGTCGGCAACCTATGGCTACACCTTC
.,TRBJ2-7,many,TRBV19,CASSSPYPSYEQYF,TGTGCCAGTTCGAGCCCTTATCCCTCCTACGAGCAGTACTTC
.,TRBJ2-2,many,TRBV19,CASYRNTGELFF,TGTGCCAGTTATAGGAACACCGGGGAGCTGTTTTTT
.,TRBJ1-5,many,TRBV4-1,CASSQNSNQPQHF,TGCGCCAGCAGCCAAAATAGCAATCAGCCCCAGCATTTT
TRBD1,TRBJ1-2,.,TRBV10-3,CASNDRVRGYGYTF,TGTGCCAGCAACGACAGGGTTCGCGGCTATGGCTACACCTTC
TRBD1,TRBJ1-2,once,TRBV29-1,CSVGNLGTGSYTF,TGCAGCGTTGGAAATTTAGGGACAGGGAGCTACACCTTC
.,TRBJ2-7,few,TRBV6-5,CASSYGQGSYEQYF,TGTGCCAGCAGTTATGGGCAGGGGTCCTACGAGCAGTACTTC
TRBD1,TRBJ1-6,few,TRBV4-1,CASSQDPMTGNYNSPLHF,TGCGCCAGCAGCCAAGACCCTATGACAGGGAACTATAATTCACCCCTCCACTTT
.,TRBJ1-6,many,TRBV9,CASSVDPGTYSPLHF,TGTGCCAGCAGCGTAGATCCAGGGACGTATTCACCCCTCCACTTT
TRBD1,TRBJ1-6,many,TRBV15,CATSLGGQGNSPLHF,TGTGCCACCAGCCTCGGGGGACAGGGAAATTCACCCCTCCACTTT
.,TRBJ2-5,few,TRBV2,CASSGLGAQETQYF,TGTGCCAGCAGTGGTCTCGGGGCTCAAGAGACCCAGTACTTC
.,TRBJ2-1,.,TRBV7-9,CASSLAPEGWGEQFF,TGTGCCAGCAGCTTAGCCCCGGAGGGTTGGGGTGAGCAGTTCTTC
.,TRBJ2-7,many,TRBV5-1,CASSSWRGTGAYEQYF,TGCGCCAGCTCCTCCTGGAGGGGGACTGGAGCCTACGAGCAGTACTTC
.,TRBJ1-2,many,TRBV7-6,CASSPGLGQSYGYTF,TGTGCCAGCAGCCCCGGATTAGGACAGTCCTATGGCTACACCTTC
.,TRBJ1-6,few,TRBV12-3/TRBV12-4,CASSNRQPAYNSPLHF,TGTGCCAGCAGTAACAGACAACCCGCCTATAATTCACCCCTCCACTTT